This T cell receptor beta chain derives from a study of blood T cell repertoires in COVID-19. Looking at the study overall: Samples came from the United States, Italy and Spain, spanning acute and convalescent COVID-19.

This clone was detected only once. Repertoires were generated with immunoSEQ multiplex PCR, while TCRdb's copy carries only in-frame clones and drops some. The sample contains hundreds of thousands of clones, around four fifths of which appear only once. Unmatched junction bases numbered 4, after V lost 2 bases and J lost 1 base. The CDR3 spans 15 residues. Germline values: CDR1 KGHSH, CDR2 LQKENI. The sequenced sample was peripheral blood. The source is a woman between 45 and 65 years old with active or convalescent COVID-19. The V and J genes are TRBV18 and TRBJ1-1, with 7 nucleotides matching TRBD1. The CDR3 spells CASSPDRTGNTEAFF. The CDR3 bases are TGTGCCAGCTCACCAGATCGGACAGGGAACACTGAAGCTTTCTTT.